Listed below are T cell receptor beta chains from one sample, sequenced in a study of identical twins. One entry per CDR3 protein results from TCRdb running MiXCR on the 5' RACE reads. The sample has about 530,000 distinct CDR3 sequences, around 22% seen once. The same sample was also used in a study of yellow fever vaccine responses in identical twins.

The sample comprised CD4+ T cells sorted from blood. The receptors were gathered from a woman aged 18-29 years in good health. Both conserved end residues are part of each CDR3. A D gene is named only where the DNA matches it firmly. Rows may omit the clone size; those that give it use once, few, many or a size class.

clone size: few; J gene: TRBJ1-1; V gene: TRBV3-1; D gene: -; CDR3 protein: CASSRTTIGKTEAFF; CDR3 DNA: TGTGCCAGCAGCCGGACGACCATAGGGAAGACTGAAGCTTTCTTT
clone size: -; J gene: TRBJ2-5; V gene: TRBV6-5; D gene: -; CDR3 protein: CASSSTGARGETQYF; CDR3 DNA: TGTGCCAGCAGTTCCACCGGAGCCCGGGGAGAGACCCAGTACTTC
clone size: few; J gene: TRBJ2-1; V gene: TRBV7-2; D gene: -; CDR3 protein: CASSLGPDYNEQFF; CDR3 DNA: TGTGCCAGCAGCTTAGGACCAGACTACAATGAGCAGTTCTTC
clone size: -; J gene: TRBJ2-3; V gene: TRBV5-1; D gene: -; CDR3 protein: CASSLEGGTDTQYF; CDR3 DNA: TGTGCCAGCAGCCTCGAAGGAGGCACAGATACGCAGTATTTT
clone size: -; J gene: TRBJ2-3; V gene: TRBV6-5; D gene: TRBD2; CDR3 protein: CASRAGGGRWYF; CDR3 DNA: TGTGCCAGCAGGGCCGGGGGGGGCAGGTGGTATTTT
clone size: -; J gene: TRBJ1-1; V gene: TRBV7-6; D gene: -; CDR3 protein: CASSLGIEGGTEAFF; CDR3 DNA: TGTGCCAGCAGCTTAGGGATTGAGGGGGGCACTGAAGCTTTCTTT
clone size: few; J gene: TRBJ1-2; V gene: TRBV2; D gene: TRBD1; CDR3 protein: CASRPTRQGRGYTF; CDR3 DNA: TGTGCCAGCAGACCCACTCGACAGGGTAGGGGCTACACCTTC
clone size: few; J gene: TRBJ2-7; V gene: TRBV20-1; D gene: -; CDR3 protein: CSARDLKDSEQYF; CDR3 DNA: TGCAGTGCTAGAGATCTGAAGGACTCCGAGCAGTACTTC
clone size: -; J gene: TRBJ1-2; V gene: TRBV5-6; D gene: TRBD1; CDR3 protein: CASSLRDSLFNYGYTF; CDR3 DNA: TGTGCCAGCAGCCTACGGGACAGCCTTTTCAACTATGGCTACACCTTC
clone size: -; J gene: TRBJ2-1; V gene: TRBV27; D gene: -; CDR3 protein: CASSFRESSYNEQFF; CDR3 DNA: TGTGCCAGCAGTTTTCGGGAGAGCTCCTACAATGAGCAGTTCTTC
clone size: -; J gene: TRBJ2-2; V gene: TRBV7-9; D gene: -; CDR3 protein: CASSQGTTSLAGELFF; CDR3 DNA: TGTGCCAGCAGCCAGGGGACCACTAGCCTCGCCGGGGAGCTGTTTTTT
clone size: -; J gene: TRBJ2-7; V gene: TRBV11-2; D gene: -; CDR3 protein: CASSSPDSRGQYF; CDR3 DNA: TGTGCCAGCAGCTCTCCCGACTCAAGGGGGCAGTACTTC
clone size: -; J gene: TRBJ2-3; V gene: TRBV5-1; D gene: -; CDR3 protein: CASSLGASVADTQYF; CDR3 DNA: TGCGCCAGCAGCTTGGGGGCTAGTGTTGCAGATACGCAGTATTTT
clone size: -; J gene: TRBJ1-4; V gene: TRBV18; D gene: -; CDR3 protein: CASSRGEGEKLFF; CDR3 DNA: TGTGCCAGCTCACGGGGTGAAGGGGAAAAACTGTTTTTT
clone size: -; J gene: TRBJ2-2; V gene: TRBV6-1; D gene: -; CDR3 protein: CASSETGLNTGELFF; CDR3 DNA: TGTGCCAGCTCTGAGACAGGCCTGAACACCGGGGAGCTGTTTTTT
clone size: -; J gene: TRBJ2-1; V gene: TRBV2; D gene: -; CDR3 protein: CASSERGDNEQFF; CDR3 DNA: TGTGCCAGCAGTGAGAGGGGAGACAATGAGCAGTTCTTC
clone size: few; J gene: TRBJ2-1; V gene: TRBV29-1; D gene: -; CDR3 protein: CSALGSGGLNNEQFF; CDR3 DNA: TGCAGCGCCCTAGGGTCCGGGGGCCTTAACAATGAGCAGTTCTTC
clone size: -; J gene: TRBJ2-6; V gene: TRBV29-1; D gene: -; CDR3 protein: CSVAPYRDSGANVLTF; CDR3 DNA: TGCAGCGTTGCCCCCTACAGGGACTCTGGGGCCAACGTCCTGACTTTC
clone size: few; J gene: TRBJ2-1; V gene: TRBV5-1; D gene: -; CDR3 protein: CASSRGRNYNEQFF; CDR3 DNA: TGCGCCAGCAGCCGGGGTCGAAACTACAATGAGCAGTTCTTC
clone size: -; J gene: TRBJ2-3; V gene: TRBV20-1; D gene: TRBD2; CDR3 protein: CSARPSGRSTDTQYF; CDR3 DNA: TGCAGTGCTAGACCGAGCGGGAGGAGCACAGATACGCAGTATTTT
clone size: few; J gene: TRBJ1-1; V gene: TRBV12-3/TRBV12-4; D gene: -; CDR3 protein: CASSFGKATVAFF; CDR3 DNA: TGTGCCAGCAGTTTCGGGAAGGCTACGGTAGCTTTCTTT
clone size: -; J gene: TRBJ1-5; V gene: TRBV7-6; D gene: -; CDR3 protein: CASSYLQMGGRPQHF; CDR3 DNA: TGTGCCAGCAGCTACCTACAGATGGGGGGACGCCCCCAGCATTTT
clone size: few; J gene: TRBJ2-6; V gene: TRBV2; D gene: TRBD1; CDR3 protein: CASTQSRSTGNFVGANVLTF; CDR3 DNA: TGTGCCAGCACCCAATCGCGGTCGACAGGGAATTTCGTTGGGGCCAACGTCCTGACTTTC
clone size: few; J gene: TRBJ2-2; V gene: TRBV7-8; D gene: -; CDR3 protein: CASSQSGTSNTGELFF; CDR3 DNA: TGTGCCAGCAGCCAATCCGGGACATCGAACACCGGGGAGCTGTTTTTT
clone size: few; J gene: TRBJ1-6; V gene: TRBV6-5; D gene: -; CDR3 protein: CASSYYAGDYNSPLHF; CDR3 DNA: TGTGCCAGCAGTTATTATGCCGGGGACTATAATTCACCCCTCCACTTT
clone size: few; J gene: TRBJ2-2; V gene: TRBV12-3/TRBV12-4; D gene: TRBD2; CDR3 protein: CATLGRRINTGELFF; CDR3 DNA: TGTGCCACCCTCGGGAGGCGGATCAACACCGGGGAGCTGTTTTTT
clone size: few; J gene: TRBJ2-7; V gene: TRBV12-3/TRBV12-4; D gene: -; CDR3 protein: CASSLSREPSYEQYF; CDR3 DNA: TGTGCCAGCAGTTTATCGAGGGAGCCCTCCTACGAGCAGTACTTC
clone size: -; J gene: TRBJ2-7; V gene: TRBV5-1; D gene: TRBD2; CDR3 protein: CASSLERGGYEQYF; CDR3 DNA: TGCGCCAGCAGCTTGGAGCGGGGCGGGTACGAGCAGTACTTC
clone size: many; J gene: TRBJ1-2; V gene: TRBV5-1; D gene: -; CDR3 protein: CASSLDRDYGYTF; CDR3 DNA: TGCGCCAGCAGCTTGGACAGGGACTATGGCTACACCTTC
clone size: few; J gene: TRBJ1-2; V gene: TRBV5-1; D gene: -; CDR3 protein: CASSYAKSGTHGYTF; CDR3 DNA: TGCGCCAGCAGCTACGCAAAGTCCGGGACTCATGGCTACACCTTC
clone size: -; J gene: TRBJ2-7; V gene: TRBV7-9; D gene: TRBD2; CDR3 protein: CASSTSDPYEQYF; CDR3 DNA: TGTGCCAGCAGCACTAGCGACCCCTACGAGCAGTACTTC
clone size: few; J gene: TRBJ1-1; V gene: TRBV25-1; D gene: -; CDR3 protein: CASMRGLGTEAFF; CDR3 DNA: TGTGCCAGCATGCGGGGATTGGGCACTGAAGCTTTCTTT
clone size: few; J gene: TRBJ2-3; V gene: TRBV20-1; D gene: TRBD2; CDR3 protein: CSAIGLAGGRDTQYF; CDR3 DNA: TGCAGTGCTATAGGACTAGCCGGGGGTCGGGATACGCAGTATTTT
clone size: -; J gene: TRBJ2-2; V gene: TRBV12-3/TRBV12-4; D gene: -; CDR3 protein: CASTNQGALYTGELFF; CDR3 DNA: TGTGCCAGCACAAACCAGGGTGCGCTTTACACCGGGGAGCTGTTTTTT
clone size: -; J gene: TRBJ2-4; V gene: TRBV12-3/TRBV12-4; D gene: -; CDR3 protein: CASSFRNIQYF; CDR3 DNA: TGTGCCAGCAGTTTTAGGAACATTCAGTACTTC
clone size: -; J gene: TRBJ2-5; V gene: TRBV18; D gene: -; CDR3 protein: CASTKEGQETQYF; CDR3 DNA: TGTGCCAGCACAAAGGAGGGGCAAGAGACCCAGTACTTC
clone size: -; J gene: TRBJ1-1; V gene: TRBV15; D gene: TRBD1; CDR3 protein: CATSRGVLGQFLEAFF; CDR3 DNA: TGTGCCACCAGCAGAGGGGTCCTGGGACAGTTCCTTGAAGCTTTCTTT
clone size: -; J gene: TRBJ2-5; V gene: TRBV24-1; D gene: -; CDR3 protein: CATSDGRETQYF; CDR3 DNA: TGTGCCACCAGTGATGGGCGAGAGACCCAGTACTTC
clone size: -; J gene: TRBJ1-1; V gene: TRBV5-1; D gene: -; CDR3 protein: CASSLDFVEAFF; CDR3 DNA: TGCGCCAGCAGCTTGGACTTTGTTGAAGCTTTCTTT
clone size: few; J gene: TRBJ2-3; V gene: TRBV27; D gene: -; CDR3 protein: CASSFRYGDTQYF; CDR3 DNA: TGTGCCAGCAGTTTTCGTTATGGGGATACGCAGTATTTT
clone size: -; J gene: TRBJ2-7; V gene: TRBV15; D gene: TRBD1; CDR3 protein: CATSRDRGHEQYF; CDR3 DNA: TGTGCCACCAGCCGGGACAGGGGGCACGAGCAGTACTTC
clone size: few; J gene: TRBJ1-2; V gene: TRBV12-3/TRBV12-4; D gene: TRBD1; CDR3 protein: CASRTGGMGGYTF; CDR3 DNA: TGTGCCAGCAGGACAGGGGGTATGGGTGGCTACACCTTC
clone size: many; J gene: TRBJ2-1; V gene: TRBV24-1; D gene: -; CDR3 protein: CATSDNRDILFNEQFF; CDR3 DNA: TGTGCCACCAGTGACAACCGGGACATATTGTTTAATGAGCAGTTCTTC
clone size: few; J gene: TRBJ1-1; V gene: TRBV2; D gene: TRBD1; CDR3 protein: CASSETGNEAFF; CDR3 DNA: TGTGCCAGCAGTGAGACAGGGAATGAAGCTTTCTTT
clone size: -; J gene: TRBJ2-1; V gene: TRBV9; D gene: -; CDR3 protein: CASSVGTYLNEQFF; CDR3 DNA: TGTGCCAGCAGCGTAGGCACATATCTCAATGAGCAGTTCTTC
clone size: -; J gene: TRBJ1-2; V gene: TRBV6-1; D gene: TRBD1; CDR3 protein: CASRPQGLNYGYTF; CDR3 DNA: TGTGCCAGCAGACCACAGGGGCTTAACTATGGCTACACCTTC